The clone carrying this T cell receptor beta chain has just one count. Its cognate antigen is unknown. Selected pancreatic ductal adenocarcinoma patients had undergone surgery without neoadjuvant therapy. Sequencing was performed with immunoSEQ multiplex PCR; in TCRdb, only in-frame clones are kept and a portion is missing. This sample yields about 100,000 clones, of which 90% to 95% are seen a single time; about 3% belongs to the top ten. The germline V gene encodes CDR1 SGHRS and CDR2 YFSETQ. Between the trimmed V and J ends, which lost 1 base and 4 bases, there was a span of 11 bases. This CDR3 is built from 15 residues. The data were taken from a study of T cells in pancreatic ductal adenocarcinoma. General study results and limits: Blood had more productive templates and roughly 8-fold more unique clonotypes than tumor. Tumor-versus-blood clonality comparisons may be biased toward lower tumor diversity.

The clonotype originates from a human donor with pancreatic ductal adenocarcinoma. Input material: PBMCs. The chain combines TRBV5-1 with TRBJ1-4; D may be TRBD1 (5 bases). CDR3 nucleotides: TGCGCCAGCAGCTTGTCCGCCGGGGGTAATGAAAAACTGTTTTTT. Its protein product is CASSLSAGGNEKLFF.